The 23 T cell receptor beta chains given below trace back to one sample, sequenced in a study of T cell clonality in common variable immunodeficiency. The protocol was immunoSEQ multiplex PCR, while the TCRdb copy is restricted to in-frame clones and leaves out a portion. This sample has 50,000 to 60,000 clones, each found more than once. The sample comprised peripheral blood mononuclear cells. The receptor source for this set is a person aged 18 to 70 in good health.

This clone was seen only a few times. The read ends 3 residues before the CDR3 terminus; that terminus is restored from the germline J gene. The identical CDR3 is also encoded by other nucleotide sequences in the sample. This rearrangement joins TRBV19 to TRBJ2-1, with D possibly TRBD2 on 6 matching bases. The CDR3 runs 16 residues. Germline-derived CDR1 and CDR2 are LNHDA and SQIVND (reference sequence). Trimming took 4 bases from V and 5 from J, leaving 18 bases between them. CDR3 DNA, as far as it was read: TGTGCCAGTAGTAAAGGGACTCCCTACATCAACAATGAG. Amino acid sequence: CASSKGTPYINNE. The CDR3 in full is CASSKGTPYINNEQFF. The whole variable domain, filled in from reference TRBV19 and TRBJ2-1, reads DGGITQSPKYLFRKEGQNVTLSCEQNLNHDAMYWYRQDPGQGLRLIYYSQIVNDFQKGDIAEGYSVSREKKESFPLTVTSAQKNPTAFYLCASSKGTPYINNEQFFGPGTRLTVL.

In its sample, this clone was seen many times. The sequenced CDR3 bases are TGTGCCAGCAGTGAACCGGGACTAGCGGGGGGAACG. It encodes CASSEPGLAGGT. The whole CDR3 region reads CASSEPGLAGGTQYF. V gene TRBV11-2 combines with J gene TRBJ2-3, with 15 bases that match TRBD2. The missing CDR3 end, 3 residues past where the read stops, is filled in from the germline J gene. Germline CDR1 and CDR2: SGHAT and FQNNGV. The CDR3 is made up of 15 amino acids.

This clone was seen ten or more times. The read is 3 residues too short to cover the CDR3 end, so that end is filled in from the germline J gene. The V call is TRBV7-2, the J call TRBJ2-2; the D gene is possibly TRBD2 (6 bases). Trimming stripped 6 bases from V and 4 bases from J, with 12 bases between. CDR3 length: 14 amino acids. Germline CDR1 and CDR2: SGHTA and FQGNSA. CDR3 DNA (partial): TGTGCCAGCAGGAGGGACTTTTTCACCGGGGAG. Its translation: CASRRDFFTGE. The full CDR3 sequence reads CASRRDFFTGELFF.

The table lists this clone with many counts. The DNA read from the CDR3 is TGCAGTGCTTTTCTCGGCGGCATGAACACTGAA. The encoded protein is CSAFLGGMNTE. The whole CDR3 region reads CSAFLGGMNTEAFF. The chain couples TRBV20-1 to TRBJ1-1; D unresolved. The CDR3 end falls 3 residues outside the read, so it is completed with the germline J gene. Trimming removed 5 bases at V and 0 bases at J, with 13 bases between. CDR1 is DFQATT, CDR2 SNEGSKA, per germline (reference sequence). The CDR3 runs 14 residues.

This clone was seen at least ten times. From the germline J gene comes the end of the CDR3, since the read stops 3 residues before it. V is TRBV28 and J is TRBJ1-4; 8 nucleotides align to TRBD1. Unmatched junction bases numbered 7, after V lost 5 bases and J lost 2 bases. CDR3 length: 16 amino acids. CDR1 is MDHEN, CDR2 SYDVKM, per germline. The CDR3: CASSHRGVRTNEKLFF. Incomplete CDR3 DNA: TGTGCCAGCAGTCACAGGGGGGTAAGGACTAATGAAAAA.

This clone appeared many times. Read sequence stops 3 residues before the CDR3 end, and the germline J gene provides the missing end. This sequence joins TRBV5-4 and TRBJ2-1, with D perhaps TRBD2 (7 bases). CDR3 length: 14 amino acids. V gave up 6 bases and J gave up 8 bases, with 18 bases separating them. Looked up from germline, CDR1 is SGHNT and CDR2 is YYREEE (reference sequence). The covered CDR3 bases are TGTGCCAGCACTCGAGGGGGGGCTCAATATGAG. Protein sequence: CASTRGGAQYE. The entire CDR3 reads CASTRGGAQYEQFF.

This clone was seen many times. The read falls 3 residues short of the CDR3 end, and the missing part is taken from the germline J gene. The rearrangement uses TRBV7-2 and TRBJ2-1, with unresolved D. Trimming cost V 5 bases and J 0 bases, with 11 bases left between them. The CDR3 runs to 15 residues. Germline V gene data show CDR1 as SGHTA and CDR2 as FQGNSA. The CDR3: CASSPRRSSYNEQFF. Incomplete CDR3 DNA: TGTGCCAGCAGCCCGCGGCGGAGCTCCTACAATGAG.

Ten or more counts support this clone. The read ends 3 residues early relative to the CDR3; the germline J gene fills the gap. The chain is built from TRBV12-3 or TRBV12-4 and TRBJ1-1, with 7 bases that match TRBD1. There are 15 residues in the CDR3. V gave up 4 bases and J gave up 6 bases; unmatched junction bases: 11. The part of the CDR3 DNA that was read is TGTGCCAGCAGTTCACAGGGGACCGCCTTTGCTGAA. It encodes CASSSQGTAFAE. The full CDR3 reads CASSSQGTAFAEAFF.

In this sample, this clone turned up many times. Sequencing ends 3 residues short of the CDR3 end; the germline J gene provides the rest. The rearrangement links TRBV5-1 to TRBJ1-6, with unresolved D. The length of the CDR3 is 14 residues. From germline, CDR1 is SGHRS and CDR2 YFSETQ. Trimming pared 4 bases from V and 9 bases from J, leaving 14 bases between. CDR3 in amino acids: CASSPGQNFSPLHF. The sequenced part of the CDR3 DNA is TGCGCCAGCAGCCCGGGTCAAAATTTTTCACCC. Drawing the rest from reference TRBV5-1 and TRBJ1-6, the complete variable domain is KAGVTQTPRYLIKTRGQQVTLSCSPISGHRSVSWYQQTPGQGLQFLFEYFSETQRNKGNFPGRFSGRQFSNSRSEMNVSTLELGDSALYLCASSPGQNFSPLHFGNGTRLTVT.

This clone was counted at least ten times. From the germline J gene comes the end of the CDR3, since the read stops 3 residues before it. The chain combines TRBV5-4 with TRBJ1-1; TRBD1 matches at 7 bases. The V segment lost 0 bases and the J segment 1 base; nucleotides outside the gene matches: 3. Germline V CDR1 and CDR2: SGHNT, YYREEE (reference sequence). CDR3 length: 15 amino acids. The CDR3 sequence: CASSLENRGNTEAFF. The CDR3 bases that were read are TGTGCCAGCAGCTTGGAAAACAGGGGGAACACTGAA.

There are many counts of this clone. Partial CDR3 DNA: TGTGCCATCAGTGTTGAAGGACTGACGAACACTGAA. The encoded protein is CAISVEGLTNTE. The entire CDR3 protein reads CAISVEGLTNTEAFF. This rearrangement joins TRBV10-3 to TRBJ1-1, with D hard to call. The read ends 3 residues shy of where the CDR3 ends; the end is completed using the germline J gene. Per the germline V gene, CDR1 is ENHRY and CDR2 is SYGVKD. CDR3 size: 15 residues. Trimming stripped 4 bases from V and 1 base from J, with 13 bases between.

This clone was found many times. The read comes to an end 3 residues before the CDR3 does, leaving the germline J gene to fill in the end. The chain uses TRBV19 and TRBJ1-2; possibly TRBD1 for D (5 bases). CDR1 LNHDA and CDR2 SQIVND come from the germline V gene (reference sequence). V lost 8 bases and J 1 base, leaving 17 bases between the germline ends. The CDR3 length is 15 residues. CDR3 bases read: TGTGCCAGTCTGGGAGGCGGAGGGGATAACTATGGC. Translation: CASLGGGGDNYG. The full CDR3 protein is CASLGGGGDNYGYTF.

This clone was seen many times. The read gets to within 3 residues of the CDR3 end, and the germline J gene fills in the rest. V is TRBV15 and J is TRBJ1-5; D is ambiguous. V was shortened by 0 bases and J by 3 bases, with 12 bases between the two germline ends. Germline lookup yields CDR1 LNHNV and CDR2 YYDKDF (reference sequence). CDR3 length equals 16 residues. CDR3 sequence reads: CATSRETERNNQPQHF. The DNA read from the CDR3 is TGTGCCACCAGCAGAGAAACAGAAAGAAACAATCAGCCC.

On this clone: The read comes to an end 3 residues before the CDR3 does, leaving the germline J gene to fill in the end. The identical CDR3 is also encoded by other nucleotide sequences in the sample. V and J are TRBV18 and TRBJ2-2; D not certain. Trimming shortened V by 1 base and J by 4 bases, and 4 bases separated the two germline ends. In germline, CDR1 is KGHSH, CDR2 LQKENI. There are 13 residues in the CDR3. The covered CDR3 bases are TGTGCCAGCTCACCACTATTCACCGGGGAG. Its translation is CASSPLFTGE. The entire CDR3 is CASSPLFTGELFF.

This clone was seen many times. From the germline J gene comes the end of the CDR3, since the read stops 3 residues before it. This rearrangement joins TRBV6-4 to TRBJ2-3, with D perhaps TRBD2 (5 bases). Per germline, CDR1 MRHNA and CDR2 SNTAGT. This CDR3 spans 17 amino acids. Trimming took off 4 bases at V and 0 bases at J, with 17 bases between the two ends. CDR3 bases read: TGTGCCAGCAGTGTCTCCCATGCGAGGGTCAGCACAGATACG. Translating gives CASSVSHARVSTDT. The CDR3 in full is CASSVSHARVSTDTQYF.

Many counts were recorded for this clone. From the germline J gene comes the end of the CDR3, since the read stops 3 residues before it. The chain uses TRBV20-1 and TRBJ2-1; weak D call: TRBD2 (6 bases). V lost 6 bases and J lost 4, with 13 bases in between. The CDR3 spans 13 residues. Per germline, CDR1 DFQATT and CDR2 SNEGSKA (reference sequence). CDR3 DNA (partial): TGCAGTGCCGGTGCGAGCGGGTACAATGAG. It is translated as CSAGASGYNE. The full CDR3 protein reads CSAGASGYNEQFF.

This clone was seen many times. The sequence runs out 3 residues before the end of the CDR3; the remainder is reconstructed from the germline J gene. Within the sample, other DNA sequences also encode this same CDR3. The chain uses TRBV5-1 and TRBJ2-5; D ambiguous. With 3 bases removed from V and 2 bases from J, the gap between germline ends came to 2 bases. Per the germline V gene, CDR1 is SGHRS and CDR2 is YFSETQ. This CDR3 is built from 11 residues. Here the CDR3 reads CASSSQETQYF. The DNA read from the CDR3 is TGCGCCAGCAGCTCACAAGAGACC.

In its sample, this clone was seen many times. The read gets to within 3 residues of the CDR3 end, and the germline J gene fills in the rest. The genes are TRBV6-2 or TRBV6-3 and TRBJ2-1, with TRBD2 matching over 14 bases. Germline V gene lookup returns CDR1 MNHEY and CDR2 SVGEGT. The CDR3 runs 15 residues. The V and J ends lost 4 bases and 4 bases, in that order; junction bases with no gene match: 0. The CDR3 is CASSWTSGGYNEQFF. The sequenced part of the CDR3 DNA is TGTGCCAGCAGTTGGACTAGCGGGGGGTACAATGAG.

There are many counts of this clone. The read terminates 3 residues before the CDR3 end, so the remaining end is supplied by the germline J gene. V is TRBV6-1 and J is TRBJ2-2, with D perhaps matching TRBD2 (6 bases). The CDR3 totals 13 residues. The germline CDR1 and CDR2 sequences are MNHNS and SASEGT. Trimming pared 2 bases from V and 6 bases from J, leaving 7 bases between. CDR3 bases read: TGTGCCAGCAGTGAACCGGGGGCCGGGGAG. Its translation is CASSEPGAGE. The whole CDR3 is CASSEPGAGELFF.

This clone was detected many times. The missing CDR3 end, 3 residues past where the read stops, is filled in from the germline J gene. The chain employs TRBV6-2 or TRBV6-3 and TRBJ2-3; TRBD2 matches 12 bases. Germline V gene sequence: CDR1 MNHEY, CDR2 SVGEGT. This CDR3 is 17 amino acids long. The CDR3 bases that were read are TGTGCCAGCAGTTACCTTGGACTAGCGGGGCGTCAAGAGACG. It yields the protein CASSYLGLAGRQET. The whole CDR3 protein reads CASSYLGLAGRQETQYF.

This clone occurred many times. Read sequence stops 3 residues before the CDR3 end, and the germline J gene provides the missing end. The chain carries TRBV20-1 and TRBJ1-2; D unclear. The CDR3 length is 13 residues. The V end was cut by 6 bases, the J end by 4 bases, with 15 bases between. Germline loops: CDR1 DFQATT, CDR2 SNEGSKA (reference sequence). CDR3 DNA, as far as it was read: TGCAGTGCAAGACCCCCAGAAGGCTATGGC. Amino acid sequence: CSARPPEGYG. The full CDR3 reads CSARPPEGYGYTF.

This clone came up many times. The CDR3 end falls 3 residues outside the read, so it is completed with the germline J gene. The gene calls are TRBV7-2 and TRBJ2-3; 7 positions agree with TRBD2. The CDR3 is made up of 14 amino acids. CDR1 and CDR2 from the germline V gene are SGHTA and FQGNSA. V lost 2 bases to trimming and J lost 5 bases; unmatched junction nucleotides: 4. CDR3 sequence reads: CASSLIGGLDTQYF. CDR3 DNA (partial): TGTGCCAGCAGCTTAATCGGGGGGTTAGATACG.

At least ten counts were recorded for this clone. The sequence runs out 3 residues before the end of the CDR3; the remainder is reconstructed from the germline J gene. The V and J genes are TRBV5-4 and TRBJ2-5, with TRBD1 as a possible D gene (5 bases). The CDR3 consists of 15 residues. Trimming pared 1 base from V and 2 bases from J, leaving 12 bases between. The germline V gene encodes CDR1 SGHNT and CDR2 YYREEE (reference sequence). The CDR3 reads CASSLIWTSQETQYF. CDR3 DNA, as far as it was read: TGTGCCAGCAGCTTGATCTGGACATCTCAAGAGACC.